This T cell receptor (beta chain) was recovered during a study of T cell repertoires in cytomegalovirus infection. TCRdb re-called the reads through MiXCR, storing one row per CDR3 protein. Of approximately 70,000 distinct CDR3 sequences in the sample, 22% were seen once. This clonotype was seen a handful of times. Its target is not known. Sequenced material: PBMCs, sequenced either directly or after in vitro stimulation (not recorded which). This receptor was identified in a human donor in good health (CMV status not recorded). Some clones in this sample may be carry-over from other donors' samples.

This CDR3 is CASSFEGRQPQHF. CDR3 DNA sequence: TGTGCCAGCAGTTTCGAGGGGAGGCAGCCCCAGCATTTT. The chain carries TRBV27 and TRBJ1-5, with TRBD1 as a possible D gene (5 bases). The germline gives CDR1 MNHEY, CDR2 SMNVEV (reference sequence). Trimming shortened V by 3 bases and J by 7 bases, and 10 bases separated the two germline ends. CDR3 length equals 13 residues.